This is a list of T cell receptor beta chains from one sample in a study of response to subunit inactivated influenza vaccine. A single record per CDR3 protein comes from TCRdb applying MiXCR to the RT-PCR reads. The data hold under 200,000 distinct CDR3 sequences, with 11% observed a single time. Here the sequenced sample was non-naive T cells sorted from PBMCs, taken 45 days after vaccination. Receptors originate from a man over 45 who received an inactivated influenza vaccine. CDR3s include the opening cysteine and the closing phenylalanine or tryptophan. A D gene is named only where the DNA matches it firmly. The size of a clone is reported for some rows only, either as once, few or many, or as a class for expanded clones.

v_gene	j_gene	d_gene	abundance	CDR3nt	CDR3aa
TRBV14	TRBJ2-3	NA	NA	TGTGCCAGCAGCCAAGAAACAGCGCAGTATTTT	CASSQETAQYF
TRBV7-2	TRBJ2-1	NA	many	TGTGCCAGCAGCTTAGTTATCGGGGCAGACAATGAGCAGTTCTTC	CASSLVIGADNEQFF
TRBV20-1	TRBJ2-7	TRBD1	few	TGCAGTGCTAGTGATGGGACAGGCTTTTACGAGCAGTACTTC	CSASDGTGFYEQYF
TRBV11-1	TRBJ2-1	NA	many	TGTGCCAGCAGCTTATTATTAATCTTGGGGAAATCTTCCAATGAGCAGTTCTTC	CASSLLLILGKSSNEQFF
TRBV20-1	TRBJ2-1	TRBD2	few	TGCAGTGCTAGTTTAGCGGGAGTATGGAATGAGCAGTTCTTC	CSASLAGVWNEQFF
TRBV4-1	TRBJ2-7	TRBD1	NA	TGCGCCAGCAGCCAGGACAGGGGGGCCTACGAGCAGTACTTC	CASSQDRGAYEQYF
TRBV7-3	TRBJ2-1	TRBD2	few	TGTGCCAGCAGCAAAACCGGGACTAGCAAGGAGCAGTTCTTC	CASSKTGTSKEQFF
TRBV28	TRBJ1-2	NA	many	TGTGCCAGCAGTCCCAAACAGGGTTTTTACACCTTC	CASSPKQGFYTF
TRBV16	TRBJ1-1	NA	NA	TGTGCCAGCAGCCAAGCCCGACCTAAAGCCGGGACTGAAGCTTTCTTT	CASSQARPKAGTEAFF
TRBV12-3/TRBV12-4	TRBJ2-7	NA	medium-sized	TGTGCCAGCAGCCTTACCCCTTTAGGGGAGCAGTACTTC	CASSLTPLGEQYF
TRBV4-3	TRBJ2-3	TRBD2	NA	TGCGCCAGCAGCCAAATGGCTAGCGGGAGCACAGATACGCAGTATTTT	CASSQMASGSTDTQYF
TRBV7-2	TRBJ2-2	TRBD1	many	TGTGCCAGCAGCCGTAGACAGGGGGCAACCACCGGGGAGCTGTTTTTT	CASSRRQGATTGELFF
TRBV10-3	TRBJ2-2	TRBD2	many	TGTGCCATCAGATCACCTACTAGCGGGGGGCCCGCGAACACCGGGGAGCTGTTTTTT	CAIRSPTSGGPANTGELFF
TRBV20-1	TRBJ2-3	NA	NA	TGCAGTGCCGGGGACACAGATACGCAGTATTTT	CSAGDTDTQYF
TRBV7-7	TRBJ2-3	NA	NA	TGTGCCAGCAGCCTAAATCTCGCCACAGATACGCAGTATTTT	CASSLNLATDTQYF
TRBV7-9	TRBJ2-3	TRBD2	few	TGTGCCAGCAGCCCAGCCCTAGCGGGGGGGCGGGATACGCAGTATTTT	CASSPALAGGRDTQYF
TRBV20-1	TRBJ2-7	TRBD1	many	TGCAGTGCTGATCGGGACAGGTCCTACGAGCAGTACTTC	CSADRDRSYEQYF
TRBV4-1	TRBJ2-7	NA	few	TGCGCCAGCAGCCAAGAGCCCGGGGGCGTACAGTACTTC	CASSQEPGGVQYF
TRBV6-9	TRBJ1-1	NA	few	TGTGCCAGCAGTTATTCTCCGGGTTCTAGGAACACTGAAGCTTTCTTT	CASSYSPGSRNTEAFF
TRBV5-1	TRBJ2-5	TRBD1	many	TGCGCCAGCAGCCCCGGACAGGTCCAAGAGACCCAGTACTTC	CASSPGQVQETQYF
TRBV2	TRBJ2-2	NA	few	TGTGCCAGCAGTGCGGCCCCCGGGGAGCTGTTTTTT	CASSAAPGELFF
TRBV28	TRBJ2-7	TRBD1	NA	TGTGCCAGCAGTTCGACCGGGACAGGGGGGTACGAGCAGTACTTC	CASSSTGTGGYEQYF
TRBV15	TRBJ2-1	NA	NA	TGTGCCACCAGCAGATCCTCCGGGCCCGGTAATGAGCAGTTCTTC	CATSRSSGPGNEQFF
TRBV14	TRBJ2-4	TRBD1	NA	TGTGCCAGCAGCCAAGTCCACGGGACAGAAAACATTCAGTACTTC	CASSQVHGTENIQYF
TRBV20-1	TRBJ2-5	TRBD2	NA	TGCAGTGCTAGCCGCCTAGCGGGGGTGAGGGAGACCCAGTACTTC	CSASRLAGVRETQYF
TRBV20-1	TRBJ2-1	TRBD2	NA	TGCAGTGCTAGAGGACTAGCGGGAGGGTCCTACAATGAGCAGTTCTTC	CSARGLAGGSYNEQFF
TRBV29-1	TRBJ2-6	NA	NA	TGCAGCGTTGGTGGAGCTGGGGCCAACGTCCTGACTTTC	CSVGGAGANVLTF
TRBV7-9	TRBJ1-2	TRBD1	few	TGTGCCAGCAGCTTCGGACAGGGACGACACTATGGCTACACCTTC	CASSFGQGRHYGYTF
TRBV4-3	TRBJ1-5	NA	NA	TGCGCCAGCAGCCAAGCGCGCAATCAGCCCCAGCATTTT	CASSQARNQPQHF
TRBV5-6	TRBJ2-1	NA	many	TGTGCCAGCAGCTTGGGTACCCCGAACTACAATGAGCAGTTCTTC	CASSLGTPNYNEQFF
TRBV11-2	TRBJ1-1	TRBD1	few	TGTGCCAGCAGCTTGTACAGGGGAAGCACTGAAGCTTTCTTT	CASSLYRGSTEAFF
TRBV7-2	TRBJ2-1	TRBD2	NA	TGTGCCAGCAGCTCGACTAGCGGGGGGAACGATGAGCAGTTCTTC	CASSSTSGGNDEQFF
TRBV2	TRBJ1-1	NA	few	TGTGCCAGCAGTCACAAGGGAAGGGCTGAAGCTTTCTTT	CASSHKGRAEAFF
TRBV6-1	TRBJ1-2	NA	many	TGTGCCAGCAGTGGAAGCTATGGCTACACCTTC	CASSGSYGYTF
TRBV3-1	TRBJ2-1	TRBD2	few	TGTGCCAGCAGGATGACTAGCGGGAAGACCAATGAGCAGTTCTTC	CASRMTSGKTNEQFF
TRBV28	TRBJ2-5	TRBD2	many	TGTGCCAGCAGTTTAGGGACTAGCGGGATGGAGACCCAGTACTTC	CASSLGTSGMETQYF
TRBV7-2	TRBJ2-7	NA	many	TGTGCCAGCAGCGTACCGGGACTGTTCTACGAGCAGTACTTC	CASSVPGLFYEQYF
TRBV5-6	TRBJ1-1	NA	many	TGTGCCAGCAGCTTGGGCAGTGTTAGGGCTGAAGCTTTCTTT	CASSLGSVRAEAFF
TRBV20-1	TRBJ2-3	TRBD2	few	TGCAGTGTCGCGGGGAGCGGGAGGTTACATACGCAGTATTTT	CSVAGSGRLHTQYF
TRBV10-3	TRBJ2-2	NA	NA	TGTGCCATCAGTGAGACTAGTACGTTATTACTGGGCACCGGGGAGCTGTTTTTT	CAISETSTLLLGTGELFF
TRBV20-1	TRBJ1-5	NA	few	TGCAGTGCAGCCGGAATTCCACAGCATTTT	CSAAGIPQHF
TRBV12-3/TRBV12-4	TRBJ1-6	NA	many	TGTGCCAGCAGTTTTTTGGGAGGTGGTTCACCCCTCCACTTT	CASSFLGGGSPLHF
TRBV7-2	TRBJ2-1	NA	few	TGTGCCAGCAGGACGAGCGGGTATGAGCAGTTCTTC	CASRTSGYEQFF
TRBV5-1	TRBJ2-5	TRBD2	many	TGCGCCAGCAGCTTGGGATCCGGGACTAGCGGGAAAGAGACCCAGTACTTC	CASSLGSGTSGKETQYF
TRBV6-1	TRBJ2-7	NA	NA	TGTGCCAGCACTCCACCCTCTTACGAGCAGTACTTC	CASTPPSYEQYF
TRBV20-1	TRBJ1-2	TRBD1	many	TGCAGTGCCGCGGACAGGGGGGCCTATGGCTACACCTTC	CSAADRGAYGYTF
TRBV15	TRBJ2-5	TRBD2	few	TGTGCCACCAGCACCACGGGGGGGCAGTCCCCTAGGTCAGAGACCCAGTACTTC	CATSTTGGQSPRSETQYF
TRBV28	TRBJ1-5	TRBD1	few	TGTGCCAGCAGTTTGGGGACAGCAGAACGGCCCCAGCATTTT	CASSLGTAERPQHF
TRBV20-1	TRBJ2-7	NA	many	TGCAGTGCTTCTCCTCCCACGGGGGCCTACGAGCAGTACTTC	CSASPPTGAYEQYF
TRBV28	TRBJ2-3	TRBD2	few	TGTGCCAGCAGCCCCGAGCGGGGACGCACAGATACGCAGTATTTT	CASSPERGRTDTQYF
TRBV2	TRBJ1-2	NA	few	TGTGCCAGCAGTGAACGGCGGGGTCGCTATGGCTACACCTTC	CASSERRGRYGYTF
TRBV24-1	TRBJ2-5	NA	few	TGTGCCACCAGTGACCCCATAGGAGAAGATGAAGAGACCCAGTACTTC	CATSDPIGEDEETQYF
TRBV18	TRBJ2-1	TRBD1	many	TGTGCCAGCTCACCTTCGACAGGGGTGAATGAGCAGTTCTTC	CASSPSTGVNEQFF
TRBV7-3	TRBJ2-5	NA	few	TGTGCCAGCAGCCTACAGAGGCAAGAGACCCAGTACTTC	CASSLQRQETQYF
TRBV18	TRBJ2-5	NA	NA	TGTGCCAGCTCACTGTCAGCCGGTCCGGAGACCCAGTACTTC	CASSLSAGPETQYF
TRBV5-1	TRBJ1-5	TRBD1	many	TGCGCCAGAAGACAGGGTGGGAATCAGCCCCAGCATTTT	CARRQGGNQPQHF
TRBV20-1	TRBJ1-2	NA	NA	TGCAGTGCTAGAGCCCGAGGGGGGGGCTATGGCTACACCTTC	CSARARGGGYGYTF
TRBV5-4	TRBJ2-3	TRBD2	NA	TGTGCCAGCAGCCTGCCCCTAGCGGGAGGCTCAGATACGCAGTATTTT	CASSLPLAGGSDTQYF
TRBV6-2/TRBV6-3	TRBJ2-7	TRBD2	many	TGTGCCAGCAGCAAAACTAGCGGACCCTACGAGCAGTACTTC	CASSKTSGPYEQYF